These 19 T cell receptor beta chains came from one sample sequenced in a study of identical twins. TCRdb fed the 5' RACE reads into MiXCR, producing one record per CDR3 protein. Of about 530,000 distinct CDR3 sequences in the sample, 20% to 25% were seen once. This same sample was also taken into another study, of yellow fever vaccine responses in identical twins.

Sequenced material: CD4+ T cells sorted from blood. These receptors all come from a woman aged 18-35 years in good health.

The chain carries TRBV11-3 and TRBJ2-3, with D tentatively TRBD2 (6 bases). Trimming pared 5 bases from V and 2 bases from J, leaving 11 bases between. The CDR3 is made up of 14 amino acids. Germline V lookup: CDR1 SGHNT, CDR2 YENEEA. The CDR3 nucleotides are TGTGCCAGCAGCAAACTAGCTTCCACAGATACGCAGTATTTT. It yields the protein CASSKLASTDTQYF.

V is TRBV11-2 and J is TRBJ1-1; 8 bases agree with TRBD1. The CDR3 runs to 12 residues. The V gene's germline CDR1 is SGHAT and CDR2 FQNNGV. Losses at the gene ends were 4 bases for V and 10 bases for J; bases not matched to a gene: 5. The CDR3 loop is CASSSQGARAFF. The CDR3 nucleotides read TGTGCCAGCAGCTCTCAGGGGGCGCGAGCTTTCTTT.

The chain links TRBV20-1 to TRBJ2-2, with 12 nucleotides matching TRBD2. Trimming cost V 4 bases and J 5 bases; bases outside gene matches: 5. Per the germline V gene, CDR1 is DFQATT and CDR2 is SNEGSKA (reference sequence). This CDR3 is 15 amino acids long. The CDR3 loop is CSATQTSGGTGELFF. In nucleotides, the CDR3 is TGCAGTGCTACCCAGACTAGCGGGGGAACCGGGGAGCTGTTTTTT.

This clonotype was detected only a few times. The genes are TRBV12-3 or TRBV12-4 and TRBJ2-1; 9 positions agree with TRBD2. The V and J ends lost 1 base and 9 bases, in that order; junction bases with no gene match: 10. This CDR3 is 16 amino acids long. In DNA form, the CDR3 reads TGTGCCAGCAGTTTAGTCTCGGGGCTAGCGGGGCTTGAGCAGTTCTTC. It encodes CASSLVSGLAGLEQFF.

About this clonotype: The conserved closing phenylalanine or tryptophan is absent in this CDR3, likely reflecting a read error. The V and J genes are TRBV6-1 and TRBJ1-2, with D unclear. Germline values: CDR1 MNHNS, CDR2 SASEGT. Deletions cut 2 bases from V and 6 bases from J, with 16 bases between. The CDR3 spans 15 residues. CDR3 DNA: TGTGCCAGCAGTGAATTGAGGAGGCGGGAGGATGGCTACACCTAC. Protein product: CASSELRRREDGYTY.

This clonotype turned up a few times. The V gene is TRBV7-9, the J gene TRBJ1-1, with 8 bases matching TRBD1. The ends lost 3 bases at V and 1 base at J; junction bases unmatched: 1. CDR1 is SEHNR, CDR2 FQNEAQ, per germline (reference sequence). CDR3 length: 14 residues. The CDR3 spells CASSFDRGNTEAFF. In DNA, the CDR3 is TGTGCCAGCAGCTTTGACAGGGGGAACACTGAAGCTTTCTTT.

In its sample, this clonotype was seen a few times. This chain links TRBV12-3 or TRBV12-4 with TRBJ2-6; D remains ambiguous. Trimming took 0 bases from V and 3 from J, leaving 21 bases between them. The CDR3 length is 20 residues. As DNA, the CDR3 is TGTGCCAGCAGTTTAGCGCTCAGGCGAGGAGTTTTGTATGGGGCCAACGTCCTGACTTTC. The encoded protein is CASSLALRRGVLYGANVLTF.

This rearrangement joins TRBV20-1 to TRBJ2-2; D unclear. Germline CDR1 and CDR2: DFQATT and SNEGSKA (reference sequence). This CDR3 has 17 residues. V lost 3 bases and J lost 0, with 17 bases in between. The CDR3 spells CSASGIGRLSNTGELFF. CDR3 nucleotide sequence: TGCAGTGCTAGTGGTATTGGGCGATTGTCGAACACCGGGGAGCTGTTTTTT.

V is TRBV29-1 and J is TRBJ2-3; D may be TRBD2 (5 bases). Trimming pared 3 bases from V and 7 bases from J, leaving 14 bases between. This CDR3 has 13 amino acids. Germline V gene lookup returns CDR1 SQVTM and CDR2 ANQGSEA. CDR3 loop: CSVDSSSRYTQYF. DNA for the CDR3: TGCAGCGTTGACTCCTCTAGCAGGTATACGCAGTATTTT.

V gene TRBV12-3 or TRBV12-4 combines with J gene TRBJ1-2; TRBD1 agrees at 7 bases. This CDR3 comprises 14 residues. V lost 6 bases and J lost 4; bases outside the gene matches: 8. The CDR3: CASSPGGYSYGYTF. The CDR3 coding sequence is TGTGCCAGCAGCCCAGGGGGATATAGCTATGGCTACACCTTC.

This clonotype was detected only a few times. This chain connects TRBV10-3 to TRBJ2-3; TRBD2 matches 8 bases. The CDR3 covers 16 residues. V gave up 3 bases and J gave up 1 base; unmatched junction bases: 6. Germline-derived CDR1 and CDR2 are ENHRY and SYGVKD. The chain's CDR3 is CAISDRGSGGTDTQYF. The CDR3 DNA is TGTGCCATCAGTGATCGTGGTAGCGGGGGCACAGATACGCAGTATTTT.

This clonotype was seen ten or more times. This sequence joins TRBV12-3 or TRBV12-4 and TRBJ1-1; 7 bases line up with TRBD1. The CDR3 contains 14 residues. Trimming took 3 bases from V and 4 from J; bases not matched to a gene: 5. The CDR3 DNA reads TGTGCCAGCAGTTTGAGGGGGCAGGGCACTGAAGCTTTCTTT. It translates to CASSLRGQGTEAFF.

This clonotype was found a few times. This chain connects TRBV20-1 to TRBJ2-5, with D hard to call. Germline CDR1 DFQATT, CDR2 SNEGSKA (reference sequence). V was trimmed by 1 base and J by 2 bases, leaving 11 bases between them. The length of the CDR3 is 14 residues. DNA of the CDR3: TGCAGTGCTAGAGTTAGGCTTGCGCAAGAGACCCAGTACTTC. It translates to CSARVRLAQETQYF.

The chain is built from TRBV3-1 and TRBJ1-1; D is ambiguous. The germline CDR1 and CDR2 sequences are LGHDT and YNNKEL (reference sequence). The CDR3 length is 11 residues. V lost 3 bases to trimming and J lost 10 bases, with 9 bases between them. The CDR3 is CASSHLSGAFF. DNA for the CDR3: TGTGCCAGCAGCCACTTATCGGGAGCTTTCTTT.

This chain joins TRBV2 and TRBJ2-3, with TRBD2 identical over 11 bases. With V trimmed by 3 bases and J by 2 bases, 4 bases remained unmatched. This CDR3 spans 16 amino acids. The germline V gene has CDR1 SNHLY and CDR2 FYNNEI. The CDR3 DNA is TGTGCCAGCAGTGAGCGACTAGCGGGACCCACAGATACGCAGTATTTT. This gives the protein CASSERLAGPTDTQYF.

This chain links TRBV12-3 or TRBV12-4 with TRBJ2-4, with D hard to call. The CDR3 is made up of 15 amino acids. V gave up 1 base and J gave up 0 bases, with 7 bases separating them. The CDR3 loop is CASSLETVAKNIQYF. The CDR3 nucleotides are TGTGCCAGCAGTTTAGAAACCGTAGCCAAAAACATTCAGTACTTC.

Only a few counts were recorded for this clonotype. The V and J genes are TRBV5-1 and TRBJ2-7; no reliable D call. From germline, CDR1 is SGHRS and CDR2 YFSETQ. Trimming removed 5 bases at V and 7 bases at J, with 16 bases between. This CDR3 is 13 amino acids long. CDR3 in amino acids: CASRDRGSGEQYF. The DNA for the CDR3 is TGCGCCAGCAGGGACCGAGGATCTGGGGAGCAGTACTTC.

V is TRBV28 and J is TRBJ2-6; D gene ambiguous. CDR1 MDHEN and CDR2 SYDVKM come from the germline V gene. The length of the CDR3 is 14 residues. V was pared by 10 bases and J by 1 base, with 11 bases between. The CDR3 spells CATKGFSGANVLTF. The CDR3 DNA reads as TGTGCCACGAAGGGATTTTCTGGGGCCAACGTCCTGACTTTC.

This clonotype was picked up a small number of times. The V gene is TRBV5-1, the J gene TRBJ1-6, with no clear D. The germline V gene encodes CDR1 SGHRS and CDR2 YFSETQ. The CDR3 has 16 residues. V was trimmed by 5 bases and J by 0 bases, leaving 12 bases between them. For the CDR3, the DNA is TGCGCCAGCAGGTTCGACTCGAGCTCCTATAATTCACCCCTCCACTTT. It codes for CASRFDSSSYNSPLHF.